The 24 T cell receptor beta chains below all came from one sample that was sequenced in a study of beta chain features in type 1 diabetes. Their cognate antigens are unknown. The entirety of the isolated RNA underwent reverse transcription, so expressed TCRB transcripts were sequenced. Some clones are missing from TCRdb's copy, which holds only in-frame ones; the method was immunoSEQ multiplex PCR. The data contain more than 250,000 clones, 15% of them singletons. Study-wide points: Within each of all four CD4+ subsets, Type 1 diabetes patients had TCRB CDR3s that were moderately but significantly shorter.

Sequenced material: naive CD4+ T cells from blood. These receptors originate from a man aged 18 to 35 with type 1 diabetes.

This clone was seen only a few times. The V gene is TRBV10-3, the J gene TRBJ2-5; a possible D gene is TRBD2 (6 bases). Germline CDR1 ENHRY, CDR2 SYGVKD. Trimming cost V 4 bases and J 2 bases, with 11 bases left between them. This CDR3 is built from 14 residues. CDR3 sequence: CAISGTNYQETQYF. The CDR3 DNA is TGTGCCATCAGTGGGACTAACTATCAAGAGACCCAGTACTTC.

This clone was seen more than once but under ten times. The chain has TRBV14 and TRBJ2-3; 7 bases are a match to TRBD2. The CDR3 runs to 15 residues. After removal of 0 bases from V and 8 bases from J, the junction contained 8 bases not matched to a gene. Germline V gene sequence: CDR1 SGHDN, CDR2 FVKESK. The CDR3 DNA reads TGTGCCAGCAGCCAAGATCAGAGCGGGGTGCGTACGCAGTATTTT. Translation gives CASSQDQSGVRTQYF.

This clone was counted only a few times. The rearrangement uses TRBV30 and TRBJ2-1, with 8 bases identical to TRBD1. With V trimmed by 7 bases and J by 5 bases, 22 bases remained unmatched. Germline-derived CDR1 and CDR2 are GTSNPN and SVGIG (reference sequence). The CDR3 has 18 amino acids. DNA for the CDR3: TGTGCCTCAATTCCCGGGACAGGTTTAAGCGGAGCGAACAATGAGCAGTTCTTC. It translates to CASIPGTGLSGANNEQFF.

This chain joins TRBV19 and TRBJ2-7; 7 nucleotides agree with TRBD1. The CDR3 has 14 residues. Germline V lookup: CDR1 LNHDA, CDR2 SQIVND (reference sequence). V lost 7 bases and J lost 5; bases outside the gene matches: 11. The CDR3 region has the DNA TGTGCCAGTACCCCGGGACAGTTAAACCACGAGCAGTACTTC. This codes for CASTPGQLNHEQYF.

In its sample, this clone was seen once. The rearrangement links TRBV5-4 to TRBJ2-2; possible D gene TRBD1, 5 bases. This CDR3 comprises 14 residues. V lost 3 bases, J lost 3 bases, and 9 bases lay in between. Germline V gene lookup returns CDR1 SGHNT and CDR2 YYREEE (reference sequence). The CDR3 protein is CASSWAGYTGELFF. The CDR3 nucleotides read TGTGCCAGCAGCTGGGCAGGGTACACCGGGGAGCTGTTTTTT.

The V call is TRBV6-1, the J call TRBJ1-2, with TRBD1 matching over 7 bases. V lost 5 bases to trimming and J lost 1 base; unmatched junction nucleotides: 4. CDR3 length: 14 residues. CDR1 and CDR2 from the germline V gene are MNHNS and SASEGT. CDR3 nucleotides: TGTGCCAGCAGTATGACAGGGCTTAACTATGGCTACACCTTC. It is translated as CASSMTGLNYGYTF.

This clone was found a few times. The V gene is TRBV25-1, the J gene TRBJ2-7; D is unresolved. The V gene lost 1 base and the J gene lost 6 bases, with 4 bases spanning the gap. The germline V gene encodes CDR1 MGHDK and CDR2 SYGVNS. The CDR3 runs to 11 residues. CDR3 coding DNA: TGTGCCAGCAGTGAATTCGTCGAGCAGTACTTC. This codes for CASSEFVEQYF.

There are a few counts of this clone. The rearrangement links TRBV7-6 to TRBJ2-5; 9 bases map to TRBD2. The CDR3 sequence is 16 residues long. The germline CDR1 and CDR2 sequences are SGHVS and FNYEAQ. Losses at the gene ends were 1 base for V and 6 bases for J; bases not matched to a gene: 9. The CDR3 bases are TGTGCCAGCAGCTTAGAACCGCGGGGGGGACCTCAGACCCAGTACTTC. Translation: CASSLEPRGGPQTQYF. Variable domain in full (rest from reference TRBV7-6 and TRBJ2-5): GAGVSQSPRYKVTKRGQDVALRCDPISGHVSLYWYRQALGQGPEFLTYFNYEAQQDKSGLPNDRFSAERPEGSISTLTIQRTEQRDSAMYRCASSLEPRGGPQTQYFGPGTRLLVL.

This clone was counted a few times. The chain carries TRBV7-9 and TRBJ1-1; D gene ambiguous. Germline values: CDR1 SEHNR, CDR2 FQNEAQ (reference sequence). This CDR3 is 12 amino acids long. V was clipped by 10 bases and J by 4 bases, with 13 bases between them. The CDR3 loop reads CATRQVGTEAFF. As DNA, the CDR3 is TGTGCCACCCGGCAGGTGGGCACTGAAGCTTTCTTT.

The genes are TRBV25-1 and TRBJ2-3; 10 nucleotides line up with TRBD1. Trimming at V came to 8 bases and at J to 6 bases, leaving 11 bases not matched to a gene. Germline V gives CDR1 MGHDK, CDR2 SYGVNS. This CDR3 spans 15 amino acids. The CDR3 reads CASAPTGGGRDTQYF. CDR3 DNA: TGTGCCAGCGCCCCGACAGGGGGCGGAAGGGATACGCAGTATTTT.

This sequence joins TRBV14 and TRBJ2-1; unclear D gene. The CDR3 totals 13 residues. Germline CDR1 is SGHDN and CDR2 is FVKESK. Trimming left V 5 bases short and J 8 bases short, with 13 bases between. The DNA for the CDR3 is TGTGCCAGCAGCTACGCCGTCCAGGATGAGCAGTTCTTC. Translating gives CASSYAVQDEQFF.

Written as DNA, the CDR3 is TGTGCCACCAGCAGAGAGGGCGCAGCCGAAAAACTGTTTTTT. As protein: CATSREGAAEKLFF. This rearrangement joins TRBV15 to TRBJ1-4, with unresolved D. V was clipped by 0 bases and J by 8 bases, with 10 bases between them. The V gene's germline CDR1 is LNHNV and CDR2 YYDKDF (reference sequence). The CDR3 runs 14 residues.

This clone was counted a few times. The gene calls are TRBV19 and TRBJ2-1, with 9 bases lining up with TRBD2. This CDR3 has 15 amino acids. The germline V gene encodes CDR1 LNHDA and CDR2 SQIVND (reference sequence). V lost 6 bases to trimming and J lost 0 bases; unmatched junction nucleotides: 3. CDR3 residues: CASSETSGSYNEQFF. The CDR3 region has the DNA TGTGCCAGTAGCGAGACTAGCGGCTCCTACAATGAGCAGTTCTTC.

The chain uses TRBV9 and TRBJ2-3; D is uncertain. The CDR3 covers 14 residues. The V and J ends lost 0 bases and 4 bases respectively, with 9 bases between them. Germline V gene data show CDR1 as SGDLS and CDR2 as YYNGEE. The CDR3 is CASSVVSAADTQYF. Written as DNA, the CDR3 is TGTGCCAGCAGCGTAGTCTCTGCGGCAGATACGCAGTATTTT.

The V gene is TRBV5-3, the J gene TRBJ1-5; no clear D gene. TRBV5-3 is placed among ORFs of uncertain function. CDR3 length equals 16 residues. The V gene lost 4 bases and the J gene lost 4 bases, with 18 bases spanning the gap. The CDR3 coding sequence is TGTGCCAGAAGCCCTCAGGCCCCTAAGGTGAATCAGCCCCAGCATTTT. It translates to CARSPQAPKVNQPQHF.

This clone appeared a few times. J is TRBJ2-7 and V is TRBV6-5; possible D gene TRBD1, 5 bases. V lost 6 bases and J 1 base, leaving 13 bases between the germline ends. The CDR3 has 14 amino acids. Germline values: CDR1 MNHEY, CDR2 SVGAGI. This chain's CDR3 is CASRITQGSYEQYF. The CDR3 coding sequence is TGTGCCAGCAGGATCACTCAGGGATCCTACGAGCAGTACTTC.

This clone has just a few counts. The V gene is TRBV28, the J gene TRBJ1-1, with D uncertain. CDR1 and CDR2 (germline): MDHEN, SYDVKM. V lost 4 bases to trimming and J lost 6 bases, with 12 bases between them. The CDR3 runs 13 residues. DNA of the CDR3: TGTGCCAGCAGTTCGCCCAGCGACCCTGAAGCTTTCTTT. Translated, it gives CASSSPSDPEAFF. The whole variable domain, remainder taken from reference TRBV28 and TRBJ1-1, is DVKVTQSSRYLVKRTGEKVFLECVQDMDHENMFWYRQDPGLGLRLIYFSYDVKMKEKGDIPEGYSVSREKKERFSLILESASTNQTSMYLCASSSPSDPEAFFGQGTRLTVV.

This clone was picked up a small number of times. J is TRBJ2-7 and V is TRBV5-4; the D gene is possibly TRBD2 (6 bases). The germline V and J ends were trimmed by 4 bases and 6 bases, with 14 bases remaining between them. Germline V gene lookup returns CDR1 SGHNT and CDR2 YYREEE (reference sequence). The CDR3 loop spans 13 amino acids. The DNA for the CDR3 is TGTGCCAGCAGCCCACCCCCCGGGGGCGAGCAGTACTTC. Translating gives CASSPPPGGEQYF.

This rearrangement joins TRBV30 to TRBJ2-1; 8 bases are a match to TRBD2. CDR3 length: 17 residues. The J segment lost 2 bases and the V segment lost 4 bases, leaving 13 bases of the junction unmatched. In germline, CDR1 is GTSNPN, CDR2 SVGIG (reference sequence). CDR3 sequence reads: CAWTRTSFNLPYNEQFF. The DNA of the CDR3 is TGTGCCTGGACAAGGACTAGCTTTAATCTCCCCTACAATGAGCAGTTCTTC.

The V gene is TRBV6-5, the J gene TRBJ1-1; a possible D gene is TRBD1 (6 bases). The germline gives CDR1 MNHEY, CDR2 SVGAGI. V was pared by 6 bases and J by 2 bases, with 10 bases between. The CDR3 is 13 amino acids. The DNA of the CDR3 is TGTGCCAGCAGCTGGACAGCTAACACTGAAGCTTTCTTT. Translating gives CASSWTANTEAFF.

The rearrangement uses TRBV29-1 and TRBJ1-1; 7 bases are a match to TRBD1. From germline, CDR1 is SQVTM and CDR2 ANQGSEA. V shed 8 bases and J 0 bases; nucleotides not matched to a gene: 9. This CDR3 comprises 14 residues. The CDR3 DNA reads TGCAGCCTAACAGGGGTCCTCATGAACACTGAAGCTTTCTTT. Translation: CSLTGVLMNTEAFF.

This rearrangement joins TRBV2 to TRBJ2-3, with D possibly matching TRBD1 (5 bases). This CDR3 has 15 amino acids. CDR1 and CDR2 from the germline V gene are SNHLY and FYNNEI. The germline V and J ends were trimmed by 5 bases and 5 bases, with 17 bases remaining between them. The DNA of the CDR3 is TGTGCCAGCAGTCCGGAAGCGCAAAGGGGAGATACGCAGTATTTT. It encodes CASSPEAQRGDTQYF.

A few counts support this clone. V gene TRBV9 combines with J gene TRBJ2-3, with D hard to call. The germline V gene encodes CDR1 SGDLS and CDR2 YYNGEE. The CDR3 spans 14 residues. V shed 4 bases and J shed 0 bases, with 9 bases lying between them. The DNA for the CDR3 is TGTGCCAGCAGCTACAGTGGGAGCACAGATACGCAGTATTTT. It specifies CASSYSGSTDTQYF. Full variable domain (rest looked up from reference TRBV9 and TRBJ2-3): DSGVTQTPKHLITATGQRVTLRCSPRSGDLSVYWYQQSLDQGLQFLIQYYNGEERAKGNILERFSAQQFPDLHSELNLSSLELGDSALYFCASSYSGSTDTQYFGPGTRLTVL.

This clone showed up just a few times. V and J are TRBV28 and TRBJ2-5; D remains unclear. CDR3 length: 11 residues. Germline values: CDR1 MDHEN, CDR2 SYDVKM. Trimming pared 6 bases from V and 5 bases from J, leaving 7 bases between. The CDR3 loop reads CASSYRETQYF. The CDR3, as DNA: TGTGCCAGCAGCTACCGGGAGACCCAGTACTTC.